The text below deals with one TCR beta chain. Its antigen is still unknown. No qualities accompany the bases; no much larger clone lies one base away. TCRbeta CDR3 regions were amplified from genomic DNA using the immunoSEQ Assay, a bias-controlled multiplex PCR. Under the source paper's analysis protocol: Nucleated cell counts per sample were estimated from amplification of reference gene primers within the assay. To quantify the absolute abundance of each unique TCRbeta CDR3 rearrangement, sequence reads were collapsed and filtered. Productive Simpson clonality was computed per sample as the square root of Simpson's diversity index over productive rearrangements. TCRdb took over this immuneACCESS table, retaining in-frame rearrangements with V and J assigned. Such tables are incomplete; in checked studies, under half of the missing clones stem from an unresolved V gene, and the remainder is unexplained. The DNA gave D and trimming, while V, J and clone size come from that table. This sample is represented by roughly 40,000 clones; around 87% of them were singletons. Approximately 20% of the sample rests with the top ten.

These data come from a study of blood T cell repertoires in COVID-19 (TCRdb year 2020). Turning to the overall study: Collaborator samples came from the United States, Italy and Spain and covered acute and convalescent phases of COVID-19. The dataset comprised deeply sampled blood TCRbeta repertoires from subjects exposed to, actively infected with, or recovered from COVID-19. Nearly every sample came with metadata listing a de-identified subject ID, COVID-19 status, age in years and sex. The samples were drawn from two sources: the first 160 participants of the ongoing ImmuneRACE study, and fewer than 1,500 subjects contributed by 6 global collaborators. The material from the prospective study consisted of cDNA or gDNA derived from T cells, B-cell-depleted T cells, or PBMCs. The repertoires were released in a freely available public database intended as a resource for research on the immune response to SARS-CoV-2. Where HLA class I and class II types were available, the types were taken from metadata supplied by the sample provider, not from assay-based typing. Overall results and qualifications from the work: The amount of clinical and demographic metadata varied by source and participant and was provided uncurated.

Whole blood was collected in K2EDTA tubes by collaborating institutions according to the institutions' own protocols. For TCRbeta analysis, collaborators shipped samples in one of three forms: frozen whole blood, isolated PBMCs, or DNA extracted from either of those sample types. The clonotype was recovered from a man aged 50-60 years in a cohort sampled during active COVID-19. Sample: peripheral blood.

CDR3 sequence: CASSVTTSTDTQYF. The base sequence is TGTGCCAGCAGCGTAACTACTAGCACAGATACGCAGTATTTT. The V gene is TRBV7-2 and the J gene is TRBJ2-3; no confident D gene assignment can be made. The CDR3 covers 14 residues, taking in both the cysteine and the phenylalanine. The kept DNA is CDR3 alone, 42 bases in frame from the first base. CDR1 and CDR2, per the germline V gene, are SGHTA and FQGNSA. V gives up 5 bases and J gives up 0 bases, and the segment between their germline ends measures 9 bases.